Each of the 16 T cell receptor beta chains below was sequenced from the same sample in a study of OX40 agonist ivuxolimab in advanced cancers. TCRdb keeps only in-frame clones here, not all; method: immunoSEQ multiplex PCR. Of 25,000 to 35,000 clones in the sample, approximately 86% were seen once. This specimen consisted of CD4+ or CD8+ T cells sorted from blood, obtained in a trial of the OX40 agonist ivuxolimab. These receptors were taken from an adult with an advanced solid tumor such as melanoma, head and neck, liver or kidney cancer.

This clone came up once. The V gene is TRBV21-1, the J gene TRBJ2-1; the table assigns TRBD1, which was not confirmed against the DNA. TRBV21-1 is a listed pseudogene. The CDR3 extends over 16 amino acids. Here the CDR3 reads CASSPATGEGYNEQFF. CDR3 nucleotide sequence: TGTGCCAGCAGCCCAGCTACAGGGGAAGGGTACAATGAGCAGTTCTTC.

J is TRBJ2-7 and V is TRBV10-1; perhaps D is TRBD1 or TRBD2 (5 bases each). V shed 6 bases and J shed 3 bases, with 15 bases lying between them. This CDR3 has 14 residues. Germline CDR1 and CDR2: WNHNN and SYGVQD (reference sequence). CDR3 sequence (DNA): TGCGCCAGCAGCGAACCGGGACCCAACTACGAGCAGTACTTC. Its protein product is CASSEPGPNYEQYF.

This clone was seen only a few times. The V gene is TRBV18, the J gene TRBJ1-1; no definite D call. V lost 0 bases and J lost 0, with 11 bases in between. Germline CDR1 reads KGHSH; CDR2 reads LQKENI. The CDR3 is 16 residues long. CDR3 residues: CASSPPSGYMNTEAFF. DNA for the CDR3: TGTGCCAGCTCACCACCTTCGGGTTACATGAACACTGAAGCTTTCTTT.

The chain has TRBV7-9 and TRBJ2-1; TRBD2 agrees at 8 bases. V was pared by 4 bases and J by 4 bases, with 18 bases of the junction left unmatched. Germline V gene lookup returns CDR1 SEHNR and CDR2 FQNEAQ (reference sequence). CDR3 length equals 19 residues. CDR3 sequence reads: CASSYPRGADPSGYNEQFF. CDR3 nucleotide sequence: TGTGCCAGCAGCTACCCCAGGGGCGCGGACCCTAGCGGGTACAATGAGCAGTTCTTC.

The chain recombines TRBV29-1 with TRBJ2-7, with D possibly called TRBD1 or TRBD2 (5 bases each). The germline gives CDR1 SQVTM, CDR2 ANQGSEA. Deletions cut 3 bases from V and 1 base from J, with 7 bases between. The CDR3 sequence is 12 residues long. In nucleotides, the CDR3 is TGCAGCGTTGAGGGACCGTCCTACGAGCAGTACTTC. The encoded protein is CSVEGPSYEQYF.

The V gene is TRBV27, the J gene TRBJ2-4; D gene uncertain. The CDR3 has 16 amino acids. Germline loops: CDR1 MNHEY, CDR2 SMNVEV (reference sequence). Trimming pared 1 base from V and 0 bases from J, leaving 10 bases between. The CDR3 reads CASSLLAELAKNIQYF. CDR3 DNA: TGTGCCAGCAGTTTATTGGCGGAACTAGCCAAAAACATTCAGTACTTC.

V is TRBV5-1 and J is TRBJ2-5, with D possibly being TRBD1 (5 bases). The CDR3 runs to 15 residues. Trimming pared 2 bases from V and 1 base from J, leaving 12 bases between. Germline assignment: CDR1 SGHRS and CDR2 YFSETQ. The CDR3 DNA reads TGCGCCAGCAGCTTCATGGACACTACCCAAGAGACCCAGTACTTC. Its protein product is CASSFMDTTQETQYF.

V usage is TRBV25-1 and J usage is TRBJ2-2; no firm D call. Germline loops: CDR1 MGHDK, CDR2 SYGVNS. This CDR3 spans 13 amino acids. Trimming pared 6 bases from V and 1 base from J, leaving 6 bases between. Here the CDR3 DNA reads TGTGCCAGCAGCGGAGAGAACACCGGGGAGCTGTTTTTT. Protein sequence: CASSGENTGELFF.

V is TRBV5-4 and J is TRBJ2-7, with D perhaps matching TRBD2 (6 bases). Germline assignment: CDR1 SGHNT and CDR2 YYREEE (reference sequence). CDR3 length: 15 residues. Trimming took off 0 bases at V and 1 base at J, with 11 bases between the two ends. CDR3 nucleotide sequence: TGTGCCAGCAGCTTGGGGAGAAGCGGGTCCTACGAGCAGTACTTC. This codes for CASSLGRSGSYEQYF.

The chain uses TRBV30 and TRBJ2-5; TRBD1 matches at 7 bases. Germline CDR1 GTSNPN, CDR2 SVGIG (reference sequence). Trimming took 5 bases from V and 4 from J; bases not matched to a gene: 7. The CDR3 totals 13 residues. CDR3 coding DNA: TGTGCCTGGGCCGAGGGGGCCCTAGAGACCCAGTACTTC. Encoded protein: CAWAEGALETQYF.

V is TRBV6-1 and J is TRBJ2-2, with 13 positions matching TRBD2. Germline CDR1 reads MNHNS; CDR2 reads SASEGT. J was trimmed by 4 bases and V by 2 bases; bases with no gene match: 7. This CDR3 region has 18 residues. CDR3 region: CASSEIPGLAGFTGELFF. CDR3 nucleotide sequence: TGTGCCAGCAGTGAAATACCGGGACTAGCGGGATTCACCGGGGAGCTGTTTTTT.

The chain carries TRBV6-6 and TRBJ2-1; 9 bases are a match to TRBD2. With 2 bases clipped from V and 10 bases from J, the junction kept 3 bases outside the gene matches. The CDR3 totals 13 residues. Germline V lookup: CDR1 MNHNY, CDR2 SVGAGI (reference sequence). The DNA of the CDR3 is TGTGCCAGCAGTTACCCTAGCGGGAACGAGCAGTTCTTC. Translated, it gives CASSYPSGNEQFF.

V is TRBV7-9 and J is TRBJ2-1; 7 bases are shared with TRBD1. The CDR3 covers 13 residues. The germline V gene encodes CDR1 SEHNR and CDR2 FQNEAQ (reference sequence). V dropped 4 bases and J dropped 7; count of bases not matched to a gene: 4. CDR3 bases: TGTGCCAGCAGCTCGGGACAGTGGAATGAGCAGTTCTTC. As protein: CASSSGQWNEQFF.

The V call is TRBV5-8, the J call TRBJ2-7, with D possibly being TRBD2 (6 bases). V lost 4 bases and J lost 6, with 17 bases in between. The CDR3 consists of 14 residues. Germline values: CDR1 SGHTS, CDR2 YDEGEE. CDR3 DNA sequence: TGTGCCAGCAGCGCCGGACTACCCCCGCGCGAGCAGTACTTC. It translates to CASSAGLPPREQYF.

This sequence joins TRBV29-1 and TRBJ2-1, with a possible D match to TRBD1 (5 bases). The length of the CDR3 is 11 residues. The germline V and J ends were trimmed by 1 base and 16 bases, with 14 bases remaining between them. The germline CDR1 and CDR2 sequences are SQVTM and ANQGSEA. The CDR3 DNA sequence: TGCAGCGTTGAAGTTGTACAGGTCTTTTTCTTC. Protein product: CSVEVVQVFFF.

The J gene is TRBJ2-7, the V gene TRBV7-9; 7 bases fit TRBD1. CDR1 is SEHNR, CDR2 FQNEAQ, per germline (reference sequence). The CDR3 runs 13 residues. V lost 6 bases, J lost 5 bases, and 7 bases stayed unmatched. The CDR3 is CASSFSQGDEQYF. CDR3 coding DNA: TGTGCCAGCAGTTTCTCCCAGGGGGACGAGCAGTACTTC.